This T cell receptor beta chain appears in the sequencing data of a study of blood T cell repertoires in COVID-19. J was trimmed by 6 bases and V by 1 base; bases with no gene match: 11. This CDR3 spans 16 amino acids. CDR1 is SGHTA, CDR2 FQGTGA, per germline. Measured with immunoSEQ multiplex PCR; TCRdb has only the in-frame clones, and not every one. This table has a few hundred thousand clones, around nine tenths appearing once. The TCR was taken from a man in his forties who had recovered from COVID-19. J is TRBJ2-7 and V is TRBV7-3; 8 positions agree with TRBD2. Sequencing used peripheral blood. The CDR3 nucleotides are TGTGCCAGCAGCTTAATGTCACCCGGGAGGGGCGGCGAGCAGTACTTC. Translation gives CASSLMSPGRGGEQYF.